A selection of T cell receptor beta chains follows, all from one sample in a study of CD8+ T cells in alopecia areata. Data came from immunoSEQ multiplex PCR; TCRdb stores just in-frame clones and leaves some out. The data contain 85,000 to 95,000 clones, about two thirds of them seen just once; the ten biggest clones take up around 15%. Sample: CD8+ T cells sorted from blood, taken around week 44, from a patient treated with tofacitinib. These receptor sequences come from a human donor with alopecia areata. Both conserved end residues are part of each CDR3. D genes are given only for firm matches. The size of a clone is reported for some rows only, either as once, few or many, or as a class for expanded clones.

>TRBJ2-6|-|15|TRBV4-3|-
CASSQWGSEANVLTF
TGCGCCAGCAGCCAATGGGGCTCTGAGGCCAACGTCCTGACTTTC
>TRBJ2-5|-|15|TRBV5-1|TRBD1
CASSSIQGAEETQYF
TGCGCCAGCAGCTCGATACAGGGGGCAGAGGAGACCCAGTACTTC
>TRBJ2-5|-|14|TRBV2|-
CASSESGNQETQYF
TGTGCCAGCAGTGAATCAGGGAACCAAGAGACCCAGTACTTC
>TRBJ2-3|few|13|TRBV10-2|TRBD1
CASGTGSTDTQYF
TGCGCCAGCGGGACAGGGAGCACAGATACGCAGTATTTT
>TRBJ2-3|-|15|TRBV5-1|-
CASSLYKGGSDTQYF
TGCGCCAGCAGCTTGTACAAGGGAGGCTCAGATACGCAGTATTTT
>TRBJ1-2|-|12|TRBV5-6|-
CASRSSGHGYTF
TGTGCCAGCAGGAGTTCGGGACATGGCTACACCTTC
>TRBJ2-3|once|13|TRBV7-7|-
CASSGHPTDTQYF
TGTGCCAGCAGCGGACACCCCACAGATACGCAGTATTTT
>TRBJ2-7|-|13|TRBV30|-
CAWIGRASYEQYF
TGTGCCTGGATTGGCAGGGCCTCCTACGAGCAGTACTTC
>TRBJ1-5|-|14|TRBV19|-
CASKEGSGNQPQHF
TGTGCCAGTAAGGAGGGGTCGGGCAATCAGCCCCAGCATTTT
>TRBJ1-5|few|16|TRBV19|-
CASSIVVGGSDQPQHF
TGTGCCAGTAGTATAGTGGTAGGAGGGTCCGATCAGCCCCAGCATTTT
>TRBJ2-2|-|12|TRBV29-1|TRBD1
CSVFTGGGELFF
TGCAGCGTCTTCACAGGGGGCGGGGAGCTGTTTTTT
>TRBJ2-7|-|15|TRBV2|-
CASTESLTVTYEQYF
TGTGCCAGCACGGAAAGTCTGACAGTCACCTACGAGCAGTACTTC
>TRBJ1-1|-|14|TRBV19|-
CASRTGRGNTEAFF
TGTGCCAGTAGAACAGGGAGGGGGAACACTGAAGCTTTCTTT
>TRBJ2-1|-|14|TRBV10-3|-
CAISESSRINEQFF
TGTGCCATCAGTGAGTCGAGTCGCATAAATGAGCAGTTCTTC
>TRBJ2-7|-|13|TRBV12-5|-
CASGSGTDYEQYF
TGTGCTAGTGGTAGCGGGACAGACTACGAGCAGTACTTC
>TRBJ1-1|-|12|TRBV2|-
CASTTGNTEAFF
TGTGCCAGTACCACAGGGAACACTGAAGCTTTCTTT
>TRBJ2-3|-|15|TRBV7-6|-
CASSLGGQGSDTQYF
TGTGCCAGCAGCTTGGGGGGGCAGGGCTCAGATACGCAGTATTTT
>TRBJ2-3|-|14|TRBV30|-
CAWTRGGMADTQYF
TGTGCCTGGACGAGGGGGGGAATGGCAGATACGCAGTATTTT
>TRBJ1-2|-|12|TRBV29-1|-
CSADLEIYGYTF
TGCAGCGCTGATCTCGAGATCTATGGCTACACCTTC
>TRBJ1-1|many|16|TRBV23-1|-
CASSLPIRQLHTEAFF
TGCGCCAGCAGCCTACCAATTAGGCAGCTGCACACTGAAGCTTTCTTT
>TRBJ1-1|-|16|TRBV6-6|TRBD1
CASRVPGQGRGTEAFF
TGTGCCAGCAGGGTCCCGGGACAGGGTCGCGGCACTGAAGCTTTCTTT
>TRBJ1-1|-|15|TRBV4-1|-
CASSHPSLGTPEAFF
TGCGCCAGCAGCCATCCATCTTTGGGGACCCCTGAAGCTTTCTTT
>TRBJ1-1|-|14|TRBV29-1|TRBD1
CSVALQGADTEAFF
TGCAGCGTTGCACTACAGGGGGCCGACACTGAAGCTTTCTTT
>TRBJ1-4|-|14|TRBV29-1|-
CSVEGQDGFEGLFF
TGCAGCGTTGAAGGGCAGGACGGGTTTGAGGGGCTGTTTTTT
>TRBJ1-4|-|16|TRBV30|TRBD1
CAWSALQEGAYEKLFF
TGTGCCTGGAGTGCCCTTCAGGAGGGGGCATATGAAAAACTGTTTTTT
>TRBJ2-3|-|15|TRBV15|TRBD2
CATSRAGGATDTQYF
TGTGCCACCAGCAGAGCGGGGGGGGCCACAGATACGCAGTATTTT
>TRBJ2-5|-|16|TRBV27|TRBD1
CASRDTGTGFTETQYF
TGTGCCAGCAGAGACACTGGGACAGGGTTCACTGAGACCCAGTACTTC
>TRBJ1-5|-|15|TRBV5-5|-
CASSFGETSNQPQHF
TGTGCCAGCAGCTTCGGGGAAACTAGCAATCAGCCCCAGCATTTT
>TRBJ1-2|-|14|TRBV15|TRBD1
CATSRETGRNGYTF
TGTGCCACCAGCAGAGAGACAGGGAGGAATGGCTACACCTTC
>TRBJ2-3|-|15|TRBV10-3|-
CAISDSGGRTDTQYF
TGTGCCATCAGTGACTCCGGGGGGCGCACAGATACGCAGTATTTT
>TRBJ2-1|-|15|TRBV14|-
CASSQEGRAHNEQFF
TGTGCCAGCAGCCAAGAGGGGCGGGCCCACAATGAGCAGTTCTTC
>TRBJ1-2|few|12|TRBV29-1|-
CSVRDTAYGYTF
TGCAGCGTGAGGGATACCGCCTATGGCTACACCTTC
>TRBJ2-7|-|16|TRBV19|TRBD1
CASSIKGTGGPYEQYF
TGTGCCAGTAGTATAAAGGGGACAGGGGGCCCCTACGAGCAGTACTTC
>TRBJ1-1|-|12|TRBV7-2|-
CASRLEGLEAFF
TGTGCCAGCAGACTAGAGGGACTCGAAGCTTTCTTT
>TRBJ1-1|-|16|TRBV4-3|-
CASSPQVGGRNTEAFF
TGCGCCAGCAGCCCTCAGGTGGGGGGACGGAACACTGAAGCTTTCTTT
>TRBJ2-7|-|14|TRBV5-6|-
CASSPGLSTYEQYF
TGTGCCAGCAGCCCAGGACTTTCAACCTACGAGCAGTACTTC
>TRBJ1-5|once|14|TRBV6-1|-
CASSEDRSNQPQHF
TGTGCCAGCAGTGAAGACAGAAGCAATCAGCCCCAGCATTTT
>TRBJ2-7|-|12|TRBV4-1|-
CASSQVGYEQYF
TGCGCCAGCAGCCAAGTGGGGTACGAGCAGTACTTC
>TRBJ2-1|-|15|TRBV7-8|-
CASSSYGGGHNEQFF
TGTGCCAGCAGCTCTTATGGTGGAGGCCACAATGAGCAGTTCTTC
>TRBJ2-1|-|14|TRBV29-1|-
CGMFPGAAHGEQFF
TGCGGGATGTTCCCGGGAGCCGCACACGGTGAGCAGTTCTTC
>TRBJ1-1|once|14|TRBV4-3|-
CASSQDREWTEAFF
TGCGCCAGCAGCCAAGACAGGGAGTGGACTGAAGCTTTCTTT
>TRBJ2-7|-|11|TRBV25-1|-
CASSDSYEQYF
TGTGCCAGCAGTGATAGCTACGAGCAGTACTTC
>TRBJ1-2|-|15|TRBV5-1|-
CASSLEELGVNGYTF
TGCGCCAGCAGCTTGGAAGAGCTGGGAGTGAATGGCTACACCTTC
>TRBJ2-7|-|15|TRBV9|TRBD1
CASSPAGTGVYEQYF
TGTGCCAGCAGCCCCGCGGGGACAGGGGTCTACGAGCAGTACTTC
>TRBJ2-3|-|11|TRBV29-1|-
CSATGPDTQYF
TGCAGCGCCACAGGGCCAGATACGCAGTATTTT
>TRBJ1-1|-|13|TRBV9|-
CASSVGVATEAFF
TGTGCCAGCAGTGTTGGGGTGGCCACTGAAGCTTTCTTT
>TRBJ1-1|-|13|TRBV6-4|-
CASSEDSSTEAFF
TGTGCCAGCAGTGAAGACAGTTCCACTGAAGCTTTCTTT
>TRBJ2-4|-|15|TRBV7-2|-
CASSVPPITKNIQYF
TGTGCCAGCAGCGTTCCACCGATCACCAAAAACATTCAGTACTTC
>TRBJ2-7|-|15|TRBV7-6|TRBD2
CASSPAGGQRNEQYF
TGTGCCAGCAGCCCCGCGGGGGGGCAGAGAAACGAGCAGTACTTC
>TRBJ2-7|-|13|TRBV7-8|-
CASSSELSYEQYF
TGTGCCAGCAGCTCAGAACTTTCCTACGAGCAGTACTTC
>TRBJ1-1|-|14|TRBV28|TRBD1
CASSRQGSDTEAFF
TGTGCCAGCAGTAGACAGGGATCAGACACTGAAGCTTTCTTT
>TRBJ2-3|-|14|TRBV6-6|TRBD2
CASSSGGRTDTQYF
TGTGCCAGCAGTAGCGGGGGTCGCACAGATACGCAGTATTTT
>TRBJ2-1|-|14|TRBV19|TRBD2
CASSSTSGGTEQFF
TGTGCCAGTAGTTCGACTAGCGGGGGGACGGAGCAGTTCTTC